What follows are 5 T cell receptor beta chains derived from one specimen sequenced in a study of shared T cell receptors in the human thymus. Sequencing used immunoSEQ multiplex PCR; TCRdb keeps in-frame clones, though not all of them. The sample lists 720,000 or so clones; 70% to 90% were seen once. Separately, the same data were catalogued under a study of human thymus T cells.

The sample was thymocytes. The receptors derive from a girl younger than two with a congenital heart defect.

This clone was observed a single time. The chain joins TRBV5-1 to TRBJ1-2; tentative D call: TRBD1 (6 bases). The V end lost 4 bases, the J end lost 3 bases, and 25 bases lay between the germline ends. Germline values: CDR1 SGHRS, CDR2 YFSETQ. The CDR3 is made up of 18 amino acids. For the CDR3, the DNA is TGCGCCAGCAGCCCTACCTTTGGACAGCCCCGATCGGACTATGGCTACACCTTC. This sequence encodes CASSPTFGQPRSDYGYTF.

The chain links TRBV11-1 to TRBJ2-2; 7 bases are a match to TRBD1. This CDR3 is built from 17 residues. Germline assignment: CDR1 SGHAT and CDR2 FQDESV (reference sequence). J lost 3 bases, V lost 3 bases, and 10 bases had no gene match. CDR3 sequence reads: CASSLRDSPRDTGELFF. The CDR3 nucleotides are TGTGCCAGCAGCTTGAGGGACAGCCCACGGGACACCGGGGAGCTGTTTTTT.

The rearrangement links TRBV10-2 to TRBJ2-1; possible D gene TRBD2, 5 bases. Germline CDR1 and CDR2: WSHSY and SAAADI. There are 12 residues in the CDR3. Trimming pared 5 bases from V and 8 bases from J, leaving 10 bases between. CDR3 nucleotide sequence: TGCGCCAGCAGTAGAGGGAGCGATGAGCAGTTCTTC. Its translation is CASSRGSDEQFF.

This chain connects TRBV21-1 to TRBJ1-5; the D call in the table, TRBD1, was not verified against the DNA. TRBV21-1 is deemed a pseudogene. This CDR3 comprises 16 residues. The CDR3 DNA reads as TGTGCCAGCAAAATTGCTGGGCCTGATAGCAATCAGCCCCAGCATTTT. This gives the protein CASKIAGPDSNQPQHF.

The chain is built from TRBV6-6 and TRBJ2-1, with 9 positions matching TRBD2. CDR1 and CDR2 (germline): MNHNY, SVGAGI (reference sequence). Trimming took 6 bases from V and 4 from J; bases not matched to a gene: 10. This CDR3 contains 16 residues. The CDR3 DNA is TGTGCCAGCAGCCGACCCCAGCGGGGGGTATACAATGAGCAGTTCTTC. This translates into CASSRPQRGVYNEQFF.